The source of this TCR beta chain is a study of cytomegalovirus exposure and HLA in healthy donors. Study at large: The 110 or so validation repertoires, a later analysis reported, used the same platform as the approximately 630 first-cohort repertoires. Findings and limits, study-wide: The study found most TCR sequences rare, yet found some public TCRs in many donors. The study flagged about 150 TCR beta chains as cytomegalovirus-associated.

The CDR3 totals 16 residues. Germline CDR1 is SGHTA and CDR2 is FQGNSA. Losses at the gene ends were 2 bases for V and 7 bases for J; bases not matched to a gene: 10. Assay used: immunoSEQ multiplex PCR; TCRdb lists only in-frame clones, some missing. The sample includes around 150,000 clones, around 81% of them seen just once. Regarding this clone: Its matching antigen is unknown.

This receptor was identified in a man younger than 45 in good health and CMV-seropositive. The rearrangement joins TRBV7-2 to TRBJ2-1; 8 nucleotides align to TRBD2. Sequencing was carried out using PBMCs. The DNA for the CDR3 is TGTGCCAGCAGCTTAAGGCGGGGGGTTGATTTAAATGAGCAGTTCTTC. This translates into CASSLRRGVDLNEQFF.